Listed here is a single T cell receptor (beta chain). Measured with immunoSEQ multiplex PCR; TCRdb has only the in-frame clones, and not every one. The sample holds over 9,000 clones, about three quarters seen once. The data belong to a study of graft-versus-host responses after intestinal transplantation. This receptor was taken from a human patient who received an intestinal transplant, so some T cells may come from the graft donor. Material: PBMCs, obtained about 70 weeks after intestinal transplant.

The CDR3 DNA reads as TGTGCCAGCAGCGTAGGCAGCAACTATGGCTACACCTTC. Its translation: CASSVGSNYGYTF. The chain couples TRBV9 to TRBJ1-2, with D unresolved. CDR3 size: 13 residues. Germline V CDR1 and CDR2: SGDLS, YYNGEE. V was shortened by 0 bases and J by 2 bases, with 5 bases between the two germline ends. Based on the CDR3 plus reference TRBV9 and TRBJ1-2, the full variable domain is DSGVTQTPKHLITATGQRVTLRCSPRSGDLSVYWYQQSLDQGLQFLIQYYNGEERAKGNILERFSAQQFPDLHSELNLSSLELGDSALYFCASSVGSNYGYTFGSGTRLTVV.